The TCR beta chain under discussion was sequenced for a study of early T cells in non-severe SARS-CoV-2 infection (dated by TCRdb to about 2021). For the study in its entirety: TCR sequencing used bulk RNA from unsorted whole blood, so alpha and beta chains could not be paired. Broader findings and caveats from the paper: VDJdb matching was skewed toward anti-spike CD8 responses, so virus-specific expansions were likely underestimated and private and CD4 specificities were missed.

Library creation used 5' RACE. TCRdb lists the instrument as NextSeq 500. To correct for sequencing error and PCR bias, the TCR library protocol tagged individual cDNA molecules with unique molecular identifiers. Both TCR alpha and beta chains were sequenced, and tight co-correlation was observed between alpha and beta sequence abundances in each sample. The study's own analysis went as follows. Decombinator V4 was used to perform V gene, J gene and CDR3 annotation of TCR sequences. TCRs were defined as expanded if a significant change between any two time points was detected under a Poisson model with p below 0.0001. TCR abundances were normalised to the total number of TCRs sequenced per sample and expressed as counts per million. MAIT TCRs were defined by TRAV1-2 paired with TRAJ12, TRAJ20 or TRAJ33, and iNKT TCRs by TRAV10 paired with TRAJ18. VDJdb, accessed on 1 November 2021, was searched for TCRs annotated for CMV, EBV and SARS-CoV-2, and TCRs annotated for more than one antigen were excluded. TCRdb reran the public reads through fastp at Q25 and MiXCR, keeping productive beta chains. A single entry per CDR3 protein holds the most common genes and DNA from its merged rows. What appears here as the V and J calls and clone size reflects TCRdb's work, not the paper's. Here the sample has tens of thousands of distinct CDR3 sequences; about 4.3% occur a single time. The ten largest clones add up to 15% to 20% of the sample.

CDR1 and CDR2 are drawn from the germline V gene (reference sequence): MNHNY, SVGAGI. The CDR3, from cysteine to phenylalanine, totals 16 residues. Of the read, only the CDR3 DNA is kept; its 48 bases are in frame from base 1. Compared with germline, V lacks 7 bases and J lacks 0 bases; bases without a gene match: 11. The sample holds a few counts of this clonotype. The clone's antigen remains unknown. No base quality values were provided; no much bigger clone lies one nucleotide off. Set within a cohort of healthcare workers in London, UK, this nested case-control study involved weekly PCR testing of nasopharyngeal swabs along with blood sampling. Healthcare workers were recruited between 23 and 31 March 2020, during the week of the UK lockdown, and were followed weekly for up to 16 weeks.

This sequence was found in an adult who was a healthcare worker with PCR-confirmed SARS-CoV-2 infection or an uninfected control (not recorded which). The source material was whole blood. The chain is encoded by TRBV6-6 joined to TRBJ2-7; 8 junctional bases match TRBD2. The DNA sequence is given as TGTGCCAGCATTGAGGTCAGCGGGGGACCCTCCTACGAGCAGTACTTC. This yields the protein CASIEVSGGPSYEQYF.